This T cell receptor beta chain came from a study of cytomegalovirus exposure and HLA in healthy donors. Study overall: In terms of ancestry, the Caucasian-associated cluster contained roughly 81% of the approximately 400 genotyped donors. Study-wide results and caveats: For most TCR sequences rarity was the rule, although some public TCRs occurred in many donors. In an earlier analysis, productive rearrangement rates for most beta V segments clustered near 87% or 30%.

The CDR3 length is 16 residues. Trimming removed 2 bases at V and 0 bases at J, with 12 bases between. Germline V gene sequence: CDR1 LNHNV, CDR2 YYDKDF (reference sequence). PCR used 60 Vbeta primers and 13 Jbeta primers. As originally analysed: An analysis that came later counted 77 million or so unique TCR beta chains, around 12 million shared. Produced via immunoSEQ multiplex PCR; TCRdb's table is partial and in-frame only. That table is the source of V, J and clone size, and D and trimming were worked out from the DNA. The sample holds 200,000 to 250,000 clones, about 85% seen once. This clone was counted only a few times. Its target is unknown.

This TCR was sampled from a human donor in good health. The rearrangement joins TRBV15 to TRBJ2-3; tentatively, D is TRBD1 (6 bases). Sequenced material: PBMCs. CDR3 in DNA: TGTGCCACCAGCAGACGCAGGGGTGGGAGCACAGATACGCAGTATTTT. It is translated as CATSRRRGGSTDTQYF.